Listed below are T cell receptor beta chains from one sample, sequenced in a study of T cell responses to AZD1222 COVID-19 vaccine. Some clones are missing from TCRdb's copy, which holds only in-frame ones; the method was immunoSEQ multiplex PCR. The data contain roughly 110,000 clones, approximately 90% of them singletons. The starting material was peripheral blood, obtained on day 0 of AZD1222 vaccination. The source of these receptors is an adult in good health. Each CDR3 is given with its conserved first and last residue. The D gene is left open where the match is weak. Not every row has a clone size; where given, it reads once, few, many or a size class.

D: TRBD1
size: -
J: TRBJ1-6
V: TRBV23-1
CDR3: CATPPSRTGGFNSPLHF
DNA: TGCGCCACCCCTCCGAGTAGGACAGGGGGTTTTAATTCACCCCTCCACTTT

D: -
size: -
J: TRBJ1-1
V: TRBV18
CDR3: CASSRRREDFTEAFF
DNA: TGTGCCAGCTCACGCCGCCGGGAGGATTTCACTGAAGCTTTCTTT

D: TRBD1
size: -
J: TRBJ1-6
V: TRBV12-3/TRBV12-4
CDR3: CASSLVAGTGPFF
DNA: TGTGCCAGCAGTTTAGTAGCCGGGACAGGGCCCTTTTTT

D: -
size: -
J: TRBJ1-1
V: TRBV9
CDR3: CASSVEDTVNTEAFF
DNA: TGTGCCAGCAGCGTAGAGGATACCGTGAACACTGAAGCTTTCTTT

D: -
size: -
J: TRBJ1-2
V: TRBV12-3/TRBV12-4
CDR3: CASSQRTNYGYTF
DNA: TGTGCCAGCAGTCAGCGGACTAACTATGGCTACACCTTC

D: -
size: -
J: TRBJ2-3
V: TRBV7-2
CDR3: CASSSSRAEDTQYF
DNA: TGTGCCAGCAGCTCCTCTAGGGCGGAAGATACGCAGTATTTT

D: TRBD1
size: few
J: TRBJ2-5
V: TRBV7-2
CDR3: CASSLVGQGKTQYF
DNA: TGTGCCAGCAGCTTAGTGGGACAGGGAAAGACCCAGTACTTC

D: -
size: once
J: TRBJ1-1
V: TRBV10-3
CDR3: CAIGTVVGTEAFF
DNA: TGTGCCATCGGGACCGTTGTGGGCACTGAAGCTTTCTTT

D: -
size: -
J: TRBJ2-2
V: TRBV19
CDR3: CASIKLGQSNTGELFF
DNA: TGTGCCAGTATTAAATTAGGACAGTCGAACACCGGGGAGCTGTTTTTT

D: -
size: -
J: TRBJ1-1
V: TRBV7-2
CDR3: CASSLEVGTYMNTEAFF
DNA: TGTGCCAGCAGCTTAGAGGTCGGGACCTATATGAACACTGAAGCTTTCTTT

D: -
size: once
J: TRBJ2-2
V: TRBV7-2
CDR3: CASSLAMGSGELFF
DNA: TGTGCCAGCAGCTTAGCGATGGGGTCCGGGGAGCTGTTTTTT

D: -
size: -
J: TRBJ1-1
V: TRBV7-9
CDR3: CASSPPGGARNTEAFF
DNA: TGTGCCAGCAGCCCTCCGGGAGGGGCCCGGAACACTGAAGCTTTCTTT

D: -
size: -
J: TRBJ1-1
V: TRBV27
CDR3: CASIKQGEAFF
DNA: TGTGCCAGCATCAAACAGGGTGAAGCTTTCTTT

D: TRBD2
size: -
J: TRBJ2-7
V: TRBV5-1
CDR3: CASSFRTSGPDEQYF
DNA: TGCGCCAGCAGTTTCCGGACTAGCGGGCCTGACGAGCAGTACTTC

D: -
size: -
J: TRBJ1-1
V: TRBV5-4
CDR3: CASSMGPANTEAFF
DNA: TGTGCCAGCAGCATGGGACCAGCGAACACTGAAGCTTTCTTT

D: TRBD1
size: once
J: TRBJ2-7
V: TRBV7-2
CDR3: CASSFRPRGPGEQYF
DNA: TGTGCCAGCAGCTTCCGTCCCAGGGGGCCTGGCGAGCAGTACTTC

D: TRBD1
size: -
J: TRBJ1-1
V: TRBV7-9
CDR3: CASRINRGTDTEAFF
DNA: TGTGCCAGCAGAATTAACAGGGGTACCGACACTGAAGCTTTCTTT

D: -
size: -
J: TRBJ1-2
V: TRBV4-3
CDR3: CASSQDTHSYGYTF
DNA: TGCGCCAGCAGCCAAGATACTCACAGCTATGGCTACACCTTC

D: TRBD1
size: -
J: TRBJ1-2
V: TRBV19
CDR3: CASSIGGQFNYGYTF
DNA: TGTGCCAGTAGTATAGGGGGACAGTTTAACTATGGCTACACCTTC

D: TRBD1
size: -
J: TRBJ2-2
V: TRBV6-2/TRBV6-3
CDR3: CASSYRDRTFTNTGELFF
DNA: TGTGCCAGCAGTTACCGGGACAGGACCTTTACGAACACCGGGGAGCTGTTTTTT

D: -
size: -
J: TRBJ2-1
V: TRBV19
CDR3: CASTRDQSSYNEQFF
DNA: TGTGCCAGTACCCGCGACCAAAGCTCCTACAATGAGCAGTTCTTC

D: -
size: -
J: TRBJ2-7
V: TRBV12-3/TRBV12-4
CDR3: CASRRTETYEQYF
DNA: TGTGCCAGCAGGAGGACCGAGACCTACGAGCAGTACTTC

D: -
size: -
J: TRBJ1-2
V: TRBV5-1
CDR3: CASSLQQGLNGYTF
DNA: TGCGCCAGCAGCTTACAACAGGGTTTGAATGGCTACACCTTC

D: -
size: -
J: TRBJ1-1
V: TRBV19
CDR3: CASSPLLGGTEAFF
DNA: TGTGCCAGTAGTCCCCTCTTGGGGGGGACTGAAGCTTTCTTT

D: -
size: -
J: TRBJ1-2
V: TRBV28
CDR3: CASSLPEAVTGYTF
DNA: TGTGCCAGCAGTTTACCCGAGGCGGTGACTGGCTACACCTTC

D: -
size: once
J: TRBJ1-6
V: TRBV6-2/TRBV6-3
CDR3: CASSPGRFSSYNSPLHF
DNA: TGTGCCAGCAGCCCTGGACGATTTAGCTCCTATAATTCACCCCTCCACTTT

D: -
size: -
J: TRBJ1-5
V: TRBV5-8
CDR3: CASSLLGSTQPQHF
DNA: TGTGCCAGCAGCTTGTTGGGATCTACTCAGCCCCAGCATTTT

D: -
size: -
J: TRBJ2-1
V: TRBV7-8
CDR3: CASSLMSGSVNEQFF
DNA: TGTGCCAGCAGCTTAATGAGCGGGTCCGTCAATGAGCAGTTCTTC

D: -
size: -
J: TRBJ2-5
V: TRBV18
CDR3: CASSPPYEETQYF
DNA: TGTGCCAGCTCACCACCGTACGAAGAGACCCAGTACTTC

D: TRBD1
size: -
J: TRBJ1-2
V: TRBV6-5
CDR3: CASSDRLDGYTF
DNA: TGTGCCAGCTCGGACAGGCTCGATGGCTACACCTTC

D: -
size: -
J: TRBJ2-2
V: TRBV11-3
CDR3: CASKQGNTGELFF
DNA: TGTGCCAGCAAACAGGGGAACACCGGGGAGCTGTTTTTT

D: -
size: -
J: TRBJ2-7
V: TRBV5-8
CDR3: CASSYGGGSYEQYF
DNA: TGTGCCAGCAGCTACGGTGGTGGCTCCTACGAGCAGTACTTC

D: TRBD1
size: -
J: TRBJ2-7
V: TRBV19
CDR3: CASSATGGASHEQYF
DNA: TGTGCCAGTAGCGCTACAGGGGGCGCTTCCCACGAGCAGTACTTC

D: TRBD1
size: once
J: TRBJ2-1
V: TRBV5-4
CDR3: CASSLGVGGGQGTNEQFF
DNA: TGTGCCAGCAGCTTGGGGGTCGGAGGGGGACAGGGTACCAATGAGCAGTTCTTC

D: TRBD2
size: -
J: TRBJ2-7
V: TRBV4-1
CDR3: CASSPASGPYEQYF
DNA: TGCGCCAGCAGCCCCGCTAGCGGCCCCTACGAGCAGTACTTC

D: -
size: -
J: TRBJ2-1
V: TRBV7-2
CDR3: CASSRWSGGLEFF
DNA: TGTGCCAGCAGCCGATGGTCGGGGGGCCTCGAGTTCTTC

D: TRBD1
size: -
J: TRBJ2-4
V: TRBV4-3
CDR3: CASSFDRGKSAKNIQYF
DNA: TGCGCCAGCAGCTTCGACAGGGGAAAATCGGCCAAAAACATTCAGTACTTC

D: TRBD1
size: -
J: TRBJ1-1
V: TRBV7-3
CDR3: CASSDHGTGGFVLRGTEAFF
DNA: TGTGCCAGCAGCGACCACGGGACAGGGGGCTTCGTCCTACGGGGCACTGAAGCTTTCTTT

D: -
size: -
J: TRBJ1-1
V: TRBV5-1
CDR3: CASTLGQVDTEAFF
DNA: TGCGCCAGCACCTTAGGACAAGTGGACACTGAAGCTTTCTTT

D: TRBD1
size: -
J: TRBJ1-5
V: TRBV19
CDR3: CASSIVTGWGDQPQHF
DNA: TGTGCCAGTAGTATAGTGACAGGGTGGGGTGATCAGCCCCAGCATTTT

D: -
size: few
J: TRBJ2-1
V: TRBV18
CDR3: CASSPDERGAVNEQFF
DNA: TGTGCCAGCTCACCAGATGAGAGGGGGGCCGTGAATGAGCAGTTCTTC

D: TRBD1
size: -
J: TRBJ2-3
V: TRBV19
CDR3: CASSTQGTDTQYF
DNA: TGTGCCAGTAGCACACAGGGGACAGATACGCAGTATTTT

D: -
size: -
J: TRBJ2-3
V: TRBV9
CDR3: CASSVEELSTDTQYF
DNA: TGTGCCAGCAGCGTAGAAGAGCTTTCCACAGATACGCAGTATTTT

D: TRBD1
size: -
J: TRBJ2-1
V: TRBV19
CDR3: CASSEDRGGSQFF
DNA: TGTGCCAGTAGTGAGGACAGGGGAGGTTCGCAGTTCTTC

D: -
size: -
J: TRBJ2-1
V: TRBV5-1
CDR3: CASSFFGELAEQFF
DNA: TGCGCCAGCAGCTTCTTTGGGGAACTAGCCGAGCAGTTCTTC

D: TRBD1
size: -
J: TRBJ2-7
V: TRBV15
CDR3: CATSRGGTGAYEQYF
DNA: TGTGCCACCAGCAGAGGAGGGACAGGGGCCTACGAGCAGTACTTC

D: -
size: -
J: TRBJ1-1
V: TRBV5-1
CDR3: CASSWTGMNTEAFF
DNA: TGCGCCAGCAGCTGGACGGGGATGAACACTGAAGCTTTCTTT

D: -
size: -
J: TRBJ2-1
V: TRBV27
CDR3: CASSGSLHSYNEQFF
DNA: TGTGCCAGCAGTGGATCCCTTCACTCGTACAATGAGCAGTTCTTC

D: -
size: -
J: TRBJ2-7
V: TRBV11-2
CDR3: CASSLATGPYEQYF
DNA: TGTGCCAGCAGCTTAGCGACAGGCCCCTACGAGCAGTACTTC

D: -
size: -
J: TRBJ1-6
V: TRBV30
CDR3: CAWSVWQLDSPLHF
DNA: TGTGCCTGGAGTGTATGGCAGTTGGATTCACCCCTCCACTTT

D: TRBD2
size: -
J: TRBJ2-5
V: TRBV18
CDR3: CASSVVAGGLQETQYF
DNA: TGTGCCAGCTCAGTGGTAGCGGGGGGTCTCCAAGAGACCCAGTACTTC